This entry lists 10 T cell receptor beta chains sequenced from one sample in a study of beta chain features in type 1 diabetes. Reverse transcription of all isolated RNA meant that expressed TCRB transcripts were sequenced. TCRdb's copy holds only in-frame clones and misses some; the assay was immunoSEQ multiplex PCR. Altogether about 360,000 clones are present, 10% to 15% being singletons, with the ten largest covering approximately 0.015%. Sequenced input: naive CD4+ T cells from blood. The receptor source for this set is a young man in good health.

The J gene is TRBJ1-2, the V gene TRBV4-3; D is unresolved. Trimming removed 0 bases at V and 8 bases at J, with 16 bases between. CDR3 length equals 15 residues. Germline CDR1 reads LGHNA; CDR2 reads YSLEER. In DNA, the CDR3 is TGCGCCAGCAGCCAAGAAAGGACGGACTCGTGGGGCTACACCTTC. It encodes CASSQERTDSWGYTF.

This clone appeared a few times. The chain has TRBV6-6 and TRBJ2-7; TRBD1 might be the D (6 bases). The CDR3 runs to 12 residues. The ends were cut back, 5 bases at V and 3 bases at J, with 8 bases in the middle. Per germline, CDR1 MNHNY and CDR2 SVGAGI (reference sequence). CDR3 protein: CASSHRDYEQYF. Here the CDR3 DNA reads TGTGCCAGCAGTCACAGGGACTACGAGCAGTACTTC.

The genes are TRBV9 and TRBJ2-1, with D possibly TRBD2 on 6 matching bases. The CDR3 length is 16 residues. Trimming took 0 bases from V and 4 from J, leaving 14 bases between them. Germline V gives CDR1 SGDLS, CDR2 YYNGEE. The CDR3 DNA reads TGTGCCAGCAGCGTAGTAGGAGCGGGTGCTTACAATGAGCAGTTCTTC. Its protein product is CASSVVGAGAYNEQFF.

This clone turned up a few times. This rearrangement joins TRBV4-3 to TRBJ2-2; 8 bases align to TRBD1. This CDR3 spans 16 amino acids. Trimming removed 3 bases from V and 7 bases from J; junction bases left unmatched: 10. Germline V lookup: CDR1 LGHNA, CDR2 YSLEER. CDR3 coding DNA: TGCGCCAGCAGCCAGTTCAGGACAGGGAGCAACGGGGAGCTGTTTTTT. It encodes CASSQFRTGSNGELFF.

The V and J genes are TRBV18 and TRBJ1-1; a weak D match, TRBD1 (5 bases). Germline V gives CDR1 KGHSH, CDR2 LQKENI. Trimming cost V 1 base and J 3 bases, with 12 bases left between them. The CDR3 covers 15 residues. The CDR3 here is CASSPQRGGDTEAFF. In nucleotides, the CDR3 is TGTGCCAGCTCACCACAGAGGGGAGGGGACACTGAAGCTTTCTTT. Filled out from reference TRBV18 and TRBJ1-1, the complete variable domain reads NAGVMQNPRHLVRRRGQEARLRCSPMKGHSHVYWYRQLPEEGLKFMVYLQKENIIDESGMPKERFSAEFPKEGPSILRIQQVVRGDSAAYFCASSPQRGGDTEAFFGQGTRLTVV.

This clone was detected a few times. One junction end does not reproduce the germline sequence, and a read error may be involved. The V call is TRBV7-7, the J call TRBJ2-3; TRBD2 is a possible D gene (6 bases). The CDR3 contains 15 residues. Germline lookup yields CDR1 SSHAT and CDR2 FNYEAQ (reference sequence). DNA of the CDR3: TGTGCTAGCAGCTTAGGAGGGACTTACACAGATACGCAGTATTTT. Protein sequence: CASSLGGTYTDTQYF.

The chain is built from TRBV7-8 and TRBJ1-5; perhaps TRBD1 as D (6 bases). The CDR3 is made up of 16 amino acids. Germline CDR1 is SGHVS and CDR2 is FQNEAQ. The V gene lost 5 bases and the J gene lost 2 bases, with 16 bases spanning the gap. The CDR3 sequence is CASSQSRGFGNQPQHF. CDR3 bases: TGTGCCAGCAGCCAGAGCAGGGGATTTGGCAATCAGCCCCAGCATTTT.

This clone was counted between two and nine times. The chain is built from TRBV19 and TRBJ2-4; 7 bases line up with TRBD1. CDR1 and CDR2 (germline): LNHDA, SQIVND (reference sequence). V shed 5 bases and J 6 bases; nucleotides not matched to a gene: 4. CDR3 size: 13 residues. In DNA form, the CDR3 reads TGTGCCAGTAGTCTTAGGGGGCGAAACATTCAGTACTTC. It yields the protein CASSLRGRNIQYF.

In its sample, this clone was seen many times. The chain is built from TRBV7-2 and TRBJ2-5; 10 bases match TRBD2. The CDR3 is 14 amino acids. Germline CDR1 reads SGHTA; CDR2 reads FQGNSA. V was clipped by 5 bases and J by 6 bases; unmatched bases: 6. CDR3 sequence (DNA): TGTGCCAGCAGCCCGTTGACTAGCGGGCAGACCCAGTACTTC. Protein: CASSPLTSGQTQYF. Together with reference TRBV7-2 and TRBJ2-5, the CDR3 gives the full variable domain: GAGVSQSPSNKVTEKGKDVELRCDPISGHTALYWYRQSLGQGLEFLIYFQGNSAPDKSGLPSDRFSAERTGGSVSTLTIQRTQQEDSAVYLCASSPLTSGQTQYFGPGTRLLVL.

The chain couples TRBV9 to TRBJ2-7, with 8 bases lining up with TRBD1. The length of the CDR3 is 13 residues. Germline values: CDR1 SGDLS, CDR2 YYNGEE. Trimming took 4 bases from V and 6 from J; bases not matched to a gene: 6. The CDR3 bases are TGTGCCAGCAGCCTGGACAGGGTTTGCGAGCAGTACTTC. Translating gives CASSLDRVCEQYF.